The rows below give T cell receptor beta chains drawn from one sample of a study of blood T cell repertoires in COVID-19. Here immunoSEQ multiplex PCR was the method, and the copy in TCRdb shows in-frame clones only, minus some. The sample includes about 120,000 clones, 70% to 90% of them seen just once. The sample was peripheral blood. Source of these receptors: a woman at least 80 years old with acute or convalescent COVID-19. Each CDR3 is given with its conserved first and last residue. Fields, in order: J gene, clone size, V gene, D gene, CDR3 DNA, CDR3 protein. D genes are given only for firm matches. A row's size may be missing; if present it is once, few, many or a size class.

TRBJ2-3,.,TRBV4-1,TRBD2,TGCGCCAGCAGCCAAGAACCAGGGGGACTAGCGGGGGGCCTGGCGCAGTATTTT,CASSQEPGGLAGGLAQYF
TRBJ2-1,.,TRBV9,TRBD2,TGTGCCAGCAGCGCAGGTTCTAGCGGGGTAAATGAGCAGTTCTTC,CASSAGSSGVNEQFF
TRBJ1-6,.,TRBV3-1/TRBV3-2,TRBD1,TGTGCCAGCAGCCCCCGGACAGGGGGTAGATATAATTCACCCCTCCACTTT,CASSPRTGGRYNSPLHF
TRBJ2-6,.,TRBV6-5,.,TGTGCCAGCACCGACAACTCTGGGGCCAACGTCCTGACTTTC,CASTDNSGANVLTF
TRBJ1-2,.,TRBV5-1,.,TGCGCCAGCAGCCAATTCTTTACAGCTCCTGGCTACACCTTC,CASSQFFTAPGYTF
TRBJ2-3,.,TRBV9,.,TGTGCCAGCAGCCCCCAGGGGAGCACAGATACGCAGTATTTT,CASSPQGSTDTQYF
TRBJ2-1,.,TRBV9,TRBD2,TGTGCCAGCAGCTCAGGACTAGCGGGAGTTGAGCAGTTCTTC,CASSSGLAGVEQFF
TRBJ1-4,.,TRBV18,.,TGTGCCAGCTCCGACCGGGGGGCAACTAATGAAAAACTGTTTTTT,CASSDRGATNEKLFF
TRBJ2-1,.,TRBV18,.,TGTGCCAGCTCACCATTGGGCGGGTTGACCTACAATGAGCAGTTCTTC,CASSPLGGLTYNEQFF
TRBJ1-6,.,TRBV5-1,.,TGCGCCAGCAGCTTGTTATCCTATAATTCACCCCTCCACTTT,CASSLLSYNSPLHF
TRBJ2-3,.,TRBV6-6,TRBD2,TGTGCCAGCAGCCCGGGACTAGCGGGGGTGAAACTTACTAGCACAGATACGCAGTATTTT,CASSPGLAGVKLTSTDTQYF
TRBJ2-7,.,TRBV18,.,TGTGCCAGCTCACCAGGCAGTTTCTCCTACGAGCAGTACTTC,CASSPGSFSYEQYF
TRBJ2-2,.,TRBV19,TRBD2,TGTGCCAGAGGGAAGCGGGAGGAGAGCGGGGAGCTGTTTTTT,CARGKREESGELFF
TRBJ2-3,.,TRBV20-1,.,TGCAGTCCGAGGGGGACAGATACGCAGTATTTT,CSPRGTDTQYF
TRBJ1-1,.,TRBV19,.,TGTGCCAGTAGGCATGCAACAGGGTATACGGAAGCTTTCTTT,CASRHATGYTEAFF
TRBJ2-3,.,TRBV5-1,.,TGCGCCAGCAGCTTGTGGGACTTTCGCACAGATACGCAGTATTTT,CASSLWDFRTDTQYF
TRBJ1-2,.,TRBV28,.,TGTGCCAGCAGCCTGCGGGGGAACTATGGCTACACCTTC,CASSLRGNYGYTF
TRBJ2-5,.,TRBV7-2,TRBD2,TGTGCCAGCAGCTTAGCCGGGACTAGCGGCCAAGAGACCCAGTACTTC,CASSLAGTSGQETQYF
TRBJ2-5,.,TRBV3-1/TRBV3-2,TRBD2,TGTGCCAGCAGCTATAGCGGGGGGGCTCGAGAGACCCAGTACTTC,CASSYSGGARETQYF
TRBJ2-1,.,TRBV9,TRBD2,TGTGCCAGCCTAGCGGGGGGACCCTCCTACAATGAGCAGTTCTTC,CASLAGGPSYNEQFF
TRBJ1-4,.,TRBV2,.,TGTGCCAGCGATCGTCGTCGGTCCGAAAAACTGTTTTTT,CASDRRRSEKLFF
TRBJ1-3,.,TRBV6-5,.,TGTGCCAGCAGACCTAGGGGGATCTATGGAAACACCATATATTTT,CASRPRGIYGNTIYF
TRBJ2-7,.,TRBV6-5,TRBD2,TGTGCCAGCAGAAAGGGACTAACCTACGAGCAGTACTTC,CASRKGLTYEQYF
TRBJ2-1,.,TRBV5-6,.,TGTGCCAGCAGCACTGGCACTAGCACCTTCGATGAGCAGTTCTTC,CASSTGTSTFDEQFF
TRBJ2-3,.,TRBV7-6,TRBD2,TGTGCCAGCAGCTGGACTAGCGGGGGGGTCACAGATACGCAGTATTTT,CASSWTSGGVTDTQYF
TRBJ2-6,.,TRBV5-4,TRBD2,TGTGCCAGCAGCATGGGCGGGGGGGCCACTGGGGCCAACGTCCTGACTTTC,CASSMGGGATGANVLTF
TRBJ2-3,.,TRBV5-1,.,TGCGCCAGCAGCGGGACTCTTAGCACAGATACGCAGTATTTT,CASSGTLSTDTQYF
TRBJ2-7,.,TRBV15,.,TGTGCCACCAGCATAAAGAAAGGGGCGAACTACGAGCAGTACTTC,CATSIKKGANYEQYF
TRBJ2-2,.,TRBV28,.,TGTGCCAGCAGTCTTTATGGCAGAAACACCGGGGAGCTGTTTTTT,CASSLYGRNTGELFF
TRBJ2-1,.,TRBV5-8,TRBD1,TGTGCCAGCAGCTTGTCAGGGGGAACACCTTGGAATGAGCAGTTCTTC,CASSLSGGTPWNEQFF
TRBJ2-5,.,TRBV10-3,.,TGTGCCATCAGGCTAGACGAATGGCAAGAGACCCAGTACTTC,CAIRLDEWQETQYF
TRBJ1-1,.,TRBV18,.,TGTGCCAGCTCACTTACTAGAAACACTGAAGCTTTCTTT,CASSLTRNTEAFF
TRBJ2-1,.,TRBV6-1,TRBD1,TGTGCCAGCAGTGAATACCGGGACAGGGGGCGCAATGAGCAGTTCTTC,CASSEYRDRGRNEQFF
TRBJ2-3,.,TRBV14,TRBD2,TGTGCCAGCAGCCAAGGCCTAGCGGCCACAGATACGCAGTATTTT,CASSQGLAATDTQYF
TRBJ2-7,few,TRBV6-6,TRBD1,TGTGCCAGCAGTTTGGGACAGGGGGCACTCTACGAGCAGTACTTC,CASSLGQGALYEQYF
TRBJ1-2,.,TRBV9,.,TGTGCCAGCAGCGGGCGAGGTTCTCTCTCGGGTGGCTACACCTTC,CASSGRGSLSGGYTF
TRBJ1-1,.,TRBV27,.,TGTGCCAGCAGTTATGAAACTCCCCCGAACACTGAAGCTTTCTTT,CASSYETPPNTEAFF
TRBJ1-2,.,TRBV5-4,.,TGTGCCAGCAGCTTGGAGGGCAGGGCCTATGGCTACACCTTC,CASSLEGRAYGYTF
TRBJ2-1,once,TRBV9,.,TGTGCCAGCAGCGCTTCCCCGAGCTCCTACAATGAGCAGTTCTTC,CASSASPSSYNEQFF
TRBJ2-5,.,TRBV7-9,.,TGTGCCAGCAGCTTAATGGCGGCCCAAGAGACCCAGTACTTC,CASSLMAAQETQYF
TRBJ2-7,.,TRBV5-1,TRBD2,TGCGCCAGCAGCTTGGGGTTAGCGGGGACTTACGAGCAGTACTTC,CASSLGLAGTYEQYF
TRBJ2-7,.,TRBV27,.,TGTGCCAGCAGTTTGCGGGGGCCTACCTACGAGCAGTACTTC,CASSLRGPTYEQYF
TRBJ1-1,.,TRBV7-9,.,TGTGCCAGCAGCTTAGACCTCGAGCGAGCTTTCTTT,CASSLDLERAFF
TRBJ2-5,.,TRBV9,.,TGTGCCAGCAGCGTAGGTGGAGGGATAGAGACCCAGTACTTC,CASSVGGGIETQYF
TRBJ1-5,.,TRBV19,.,TGTGCCAGTGGGGTTTGGGGGGGCAATCAGCCCCAGCATTTT,CASGVWGGNQPQHF
TRBJ2-7,.,TRBV28,TRBD2,TGTGCCAGCAGTCCCCGGCCGGGACTAGCGGCTCCCTACGAGCAGTACTTC,CASSPRPGLAAPYEQYF
TRBJ2-3,.,TRBV28,TRBD1,TGTGCCGGGCAGGGGGCAGATACGCAGTATTTT,CAGQGADTQYF
TRBJ1-4,.,TRBV9,.,TGTGCCAGCAGCGGAAGCGTAACTAATGAAAAACTGTTTTTT,CASSGSVTNEKLFF
TRBJ2-5,.,TRBV5-1,.,TGCGCCAGCAGCTTATTAGTCAGGGAAGAGACCCAGTACTTC,CASSLLVREETQYF
TRBJ1-1,.,TRBV6-5,.,TGTGCCAGCAGTTACGACAGGCGATCCACTGAAGCTTTCTTT,CASSYDRRSTEAFF